Given below is one T cell receptor (beta chain) in context. Its target antigen remains unknown. Base-call qualities are not available, and no considerably larger clone is one nucleotide away. The germline V gene (reference sequence) provides CDR1 GTSNPN and CDR2 SVGIG. The CDR3 numbers 15 residues from cysteine through phenylalanine. The kept DNA is CDR3 alone, 45 bases in frame from the first base. At the junction V is shortened by 5 bases and J by 3 bases; bases outside the gene matches: 7. This entry is derived from a study of blood T cell repertoires in COVID-19 (dated by TCRdb to 2020 to 2021). In terms of the full investigation: Collaborator samples came from the United States, Italy and Spain and covered acute and convalescent phases of COVID-19. A de-identified subject ID, COVID-19 status, age in years and sex were almost always included in the sample metadata. Samples came from the ongoing ImmuneRACE study (first 160 participants) plus 1,254 subjects from 6 global collaborators. The material from the prospective study consisted of cDNA or gDNA derived from T cells, B-cell-depleted T cells, or PBMCs. Where available, HLA class I and class II types were obtained from metadata supplied by the sample provider rather than from assay-based typing. A freely available public database, intended as a resource for researchers studying the immune response to SARS-CoV-2, is where the repertoires were released. The dataset comprised deeply sampled blood TCRbeta repertoires from subjects exposed to, actively infected with, or recovered from COVID-19.

TCRbeta CDR3 regions were amplified from genomic DNA by means of the immunoSEQ Assay, a bias-controlled multiplex PCR. Regarding the original processing steps: Nucleated cell counts per sample were estimated from amplification of reference gene primers within the assay. Sequence reads were collapsed and filtered to measure the absolute abundance of every unique TCRbeta CDR3 rearrangement. Productive Simpson clonality was computed per sample as the square root of Simpson's diversity index over productive rearrangements. This immuneACCESS table, as held by TCRdb, lists in-frame sequences with V and J called but not all clones. Of the missing ones, under half trace to an unresolved V gene in checked studies; the others have no known cause. V and J calls and clone size are as listed in that table; D and trimming were resolved from the DNA. The sample table records a few hundred thousand clones; roughly 80% of these occur just once. The ten largest make up approximately 5% of the sample.

Participants in the prospective study were aged roughly 18 to 90 years, lived in more than 20 United States geographic areas, and enrolled through a virtual design. Cohort assignment in the prospective study relied on participant-reported clinical history from a screening survey and a study questionnaire. Exposed participants were defined as having been in contact with someone with a PCR-confirmed or clinician-diagnosed COVID-19 case within 2 weeks of study entry. In the prospective study, whole blood, serum and a nasopharyngeal or oropharyngeal swab were collected from each participant by mobile phlebotomists. Prospective study participants could optionally give additional blood draws and questionnaires over an approximately two-month period. Before DNA extraction, prospective study blood samples were shipped either frozen or at room temperature. General findings and caveats noted by the study authors: Clinical and demographic metadata were provided uncurated, with the amount varying by source and participant.

The sequencing sample was made of PBMCs or T cells enriched from blood (not recorded which). The sequence joins TRBV30 to TRBJ2-1, and 10 bases in between align with TRBD2. This TCR derives from a man aged 35-49 years who had been exposed to COVID-19. The CDR3 protein: CAWGPGTSVYNEQFF. DNA sequence: TGTGCCTGGGGGCCCGGGACTAGCGTCTACAATGAGCAGTTCTTC.